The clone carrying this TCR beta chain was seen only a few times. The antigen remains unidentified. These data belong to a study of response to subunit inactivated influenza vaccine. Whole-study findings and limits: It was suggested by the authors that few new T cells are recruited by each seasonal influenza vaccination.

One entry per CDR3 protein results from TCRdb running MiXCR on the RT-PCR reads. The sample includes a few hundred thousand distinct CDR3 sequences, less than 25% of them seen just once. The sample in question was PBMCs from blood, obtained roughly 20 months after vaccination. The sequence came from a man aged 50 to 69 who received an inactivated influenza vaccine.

CDR3: CASSRLAVSSYEQYF. The CDR3 coding sequence is TGTGCCAGCAGTAGACTAGCGGTAAGCTCCTACGAGCAGTACTTC. The chain links TRBV28 to TRBJ2-7, with 9 bases that match TRBD2. Germline V gene sequence: CDR1 MDHEN, CDR2 SYDVKM. The CDR3 totals 15 residues. With V trimmed by 5 bases and J by 0 bases, 5 bases remained unmatched.